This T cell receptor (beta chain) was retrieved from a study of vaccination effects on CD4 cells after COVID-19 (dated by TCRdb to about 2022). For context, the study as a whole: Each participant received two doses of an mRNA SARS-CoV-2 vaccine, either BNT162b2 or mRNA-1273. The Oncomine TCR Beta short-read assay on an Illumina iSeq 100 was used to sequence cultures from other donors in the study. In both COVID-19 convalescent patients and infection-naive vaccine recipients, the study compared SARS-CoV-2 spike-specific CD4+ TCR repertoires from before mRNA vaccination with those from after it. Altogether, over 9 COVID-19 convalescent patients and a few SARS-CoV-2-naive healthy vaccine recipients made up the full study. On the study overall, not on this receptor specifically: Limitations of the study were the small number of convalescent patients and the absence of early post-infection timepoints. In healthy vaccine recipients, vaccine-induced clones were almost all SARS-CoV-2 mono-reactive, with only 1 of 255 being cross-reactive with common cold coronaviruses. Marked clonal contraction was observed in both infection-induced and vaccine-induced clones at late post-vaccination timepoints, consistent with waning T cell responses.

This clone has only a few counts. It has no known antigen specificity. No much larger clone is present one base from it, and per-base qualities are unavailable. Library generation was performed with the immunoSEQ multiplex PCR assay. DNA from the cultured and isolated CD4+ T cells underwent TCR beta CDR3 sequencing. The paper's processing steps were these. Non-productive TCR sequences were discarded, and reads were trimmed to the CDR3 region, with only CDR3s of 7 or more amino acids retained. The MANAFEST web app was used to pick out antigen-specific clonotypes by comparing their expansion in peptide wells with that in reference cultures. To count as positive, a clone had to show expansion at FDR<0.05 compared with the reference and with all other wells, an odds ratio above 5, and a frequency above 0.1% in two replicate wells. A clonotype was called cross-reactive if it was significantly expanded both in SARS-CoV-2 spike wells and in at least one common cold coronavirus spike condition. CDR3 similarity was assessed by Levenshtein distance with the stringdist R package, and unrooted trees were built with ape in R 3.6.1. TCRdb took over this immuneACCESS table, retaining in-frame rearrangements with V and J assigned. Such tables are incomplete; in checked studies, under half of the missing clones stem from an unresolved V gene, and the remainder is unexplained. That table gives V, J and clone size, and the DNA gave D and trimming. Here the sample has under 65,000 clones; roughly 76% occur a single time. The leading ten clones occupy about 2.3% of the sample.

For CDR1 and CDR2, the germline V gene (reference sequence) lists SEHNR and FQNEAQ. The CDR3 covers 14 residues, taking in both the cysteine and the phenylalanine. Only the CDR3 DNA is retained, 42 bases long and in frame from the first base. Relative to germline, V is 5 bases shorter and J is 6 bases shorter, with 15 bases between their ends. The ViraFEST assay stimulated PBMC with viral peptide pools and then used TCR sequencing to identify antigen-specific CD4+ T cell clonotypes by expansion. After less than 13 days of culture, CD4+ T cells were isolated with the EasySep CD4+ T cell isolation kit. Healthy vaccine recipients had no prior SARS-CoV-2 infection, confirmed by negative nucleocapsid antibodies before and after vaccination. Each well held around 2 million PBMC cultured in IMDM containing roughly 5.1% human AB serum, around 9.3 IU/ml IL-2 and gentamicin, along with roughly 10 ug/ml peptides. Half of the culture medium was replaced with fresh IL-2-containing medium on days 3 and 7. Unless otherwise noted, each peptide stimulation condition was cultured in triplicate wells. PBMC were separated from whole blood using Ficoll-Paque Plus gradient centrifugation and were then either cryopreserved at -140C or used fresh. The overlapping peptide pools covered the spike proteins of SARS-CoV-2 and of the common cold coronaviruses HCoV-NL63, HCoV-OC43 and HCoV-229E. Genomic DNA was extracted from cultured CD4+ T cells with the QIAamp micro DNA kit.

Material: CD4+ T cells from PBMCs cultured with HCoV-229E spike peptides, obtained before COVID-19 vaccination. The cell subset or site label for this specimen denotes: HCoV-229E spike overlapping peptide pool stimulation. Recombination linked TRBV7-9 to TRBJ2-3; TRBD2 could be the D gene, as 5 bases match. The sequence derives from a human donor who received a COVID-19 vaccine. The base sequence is TGTGCCAGCAGCCCCGGACTGACACAGGATACGCAGTATTTT. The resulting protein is CASSPGLTQDTQYF.